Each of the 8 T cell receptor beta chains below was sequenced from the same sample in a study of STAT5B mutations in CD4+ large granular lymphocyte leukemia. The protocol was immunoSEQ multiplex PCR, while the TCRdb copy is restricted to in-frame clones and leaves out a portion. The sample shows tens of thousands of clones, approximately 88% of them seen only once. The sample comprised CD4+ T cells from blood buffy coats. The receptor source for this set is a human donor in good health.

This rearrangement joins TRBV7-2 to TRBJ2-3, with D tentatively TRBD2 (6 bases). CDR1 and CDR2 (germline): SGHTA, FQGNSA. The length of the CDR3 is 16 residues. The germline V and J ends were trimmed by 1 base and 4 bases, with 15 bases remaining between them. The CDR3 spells CASSLGLGPGADTQYF. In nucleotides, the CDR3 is TGTGCCAGCAGCTTAGGGTTAGGGCCGGGGGCAGATACGCAGTATTTT.

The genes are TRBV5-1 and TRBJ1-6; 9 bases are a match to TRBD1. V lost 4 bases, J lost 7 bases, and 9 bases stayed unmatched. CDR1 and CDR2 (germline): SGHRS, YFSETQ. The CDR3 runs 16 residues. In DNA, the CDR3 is TGCGCCAGCAGCGCGGGACAGGGTGCGAAAAATTCACCCCTCCACTTT. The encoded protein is CASSAGQGAKNSPLHF.

The chain's CDR3 is CSVEDIQTDTQYF. For the CDR3, the DNA is TGCAGCGTTGAAGATATACAGACAGATACGCAGTATTTT. The V gene is TRBV29-1, the J gene TRBJ2-3; no clear D gene. Germline CDR1 is SQVTM and CDR2 is ANQGSEA. Between the trimmed V and J ends, which lost 0 bases and 3 bases, there was a span of 7 bases. The CDR3 is 13 residues long.

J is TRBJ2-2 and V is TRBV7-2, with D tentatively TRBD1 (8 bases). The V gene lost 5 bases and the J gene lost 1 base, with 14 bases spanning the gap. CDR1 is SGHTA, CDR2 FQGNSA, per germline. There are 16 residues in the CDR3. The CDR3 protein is CASSPGGQVNTGELFF. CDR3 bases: TGTGCCAGCAGCCCGGGGGGACAGGTGAACACCGGGGAGCTGTTTTTT.

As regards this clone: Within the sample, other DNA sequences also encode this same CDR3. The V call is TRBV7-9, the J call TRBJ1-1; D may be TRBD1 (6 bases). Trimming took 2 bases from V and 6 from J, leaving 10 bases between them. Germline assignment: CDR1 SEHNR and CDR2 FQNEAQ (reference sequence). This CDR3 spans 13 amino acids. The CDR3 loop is CASSLQGRAEAFF. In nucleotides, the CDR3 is TGTGCCAGCAGCTTACAGGGGAGGGCTGAAGCTTTCTTT.

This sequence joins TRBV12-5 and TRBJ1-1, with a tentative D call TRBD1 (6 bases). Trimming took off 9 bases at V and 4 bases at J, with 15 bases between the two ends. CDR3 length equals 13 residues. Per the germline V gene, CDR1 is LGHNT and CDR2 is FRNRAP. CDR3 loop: CARTPQGRTEAFF. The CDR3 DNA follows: TGTGCTAGAACACCCCAGGGGCGCACTGAAGCTTTCTTT.

CDR3 loop: CASSHPRAPTPNQPQHF. The CDR3 bases are TGTGCCAGCAGCCACCCCCGGGCCCCGACTCCCAATCAGCCCCAGCATTTT. J is TRBJ1-5 and V is TRBV21-1. TRBV21-1 is shown as a pseudogene. The length of the CDR3 is 17 residues.

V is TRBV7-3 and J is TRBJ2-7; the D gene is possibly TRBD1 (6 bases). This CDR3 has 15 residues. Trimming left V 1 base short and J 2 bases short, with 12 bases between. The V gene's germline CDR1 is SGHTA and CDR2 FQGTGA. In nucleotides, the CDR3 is TGTGCCAGCAGCTTAAGGGCAGGGGAACCCTACGAGCAGTACTTC. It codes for CASSLRAGEPYEQYF.